This T cell receptor beta chain is from a study of OX40 agonist ivuxolimab in advanced cancers. Using immunoSEQ multiplex PCR, the repertoire was profiled, and TCRdb retains in-frame clones only, with some absent. This sample has about 20,000 clones, with around 90% found just once. Sequencing was performed on CD4+ or CD8+ T cells sorted from blood, taken in a trial of the OX40 agonist ivuxolimab. The origin of this receptor is an adult with an advanced solid tumor such as melanoma, head and neck, liver or kidney cancer.

DNA of the CDR3: TGTGCCAGCAGCCCGCGGTCGGACGCGTCACCCCTCCACTTT. Amino acid sequence: CASSPRSDASPLHF. The V and J genes are TRBV7-9 and TRBJ1-6; D is uncertain. The V end lost 5 bases, the J end lost 10 bases, and 15 bases lay between the germline ends. The CDR3 extends over 14 amino acids. From germline, CDR1 is SEHNR and CDR2 FQNEAQ (reference sequence). Supplemented by reference TRBV7-9 and TRBJ1-6, the full variable domain reads DTGVSQNPRHKITKRGQNVTFRCDPISEHNRLYWYRQTLGQGPEFLTYFQNEAQLEKSRLLSDRFSAERPKGSFSTLEIQRTEQGDSAMYLCASSPRSDASPLHFGNGTRLTVT.